This TCR beta chain was documented in a study of Ad26.COV2.S vaccination and SARS-CoV-2 variants. Broader study findings: Recipients of vaccine and of placebo showed similar breadth of their non-spike TCR repertoires.

The germline CDR1 and CDR2 sequences are SGHVS and FQNEAQ. V shed 3 bases and J shed 4 bases, with 12 bases lying between them. The CDR3 runs to 14 residues. About this clone: Its antigen is still unknown.

Repertoires were generated with immunoSEQ multiplex PCR, while TCRdb's copy carries only in-frame clones and drops some. Among some 190,000 clones, around 85% were seen once, and the ten largest hold 5% to 7%. The chain links TRBV7-8 to TRBJ2-5, with a tentative D call TRBD2 (5 bases). The input for sequencing was peripheral blood, taken after recovery from COVID-19. The source of this sequence is a human donor who had recovered from COVID-19. CDR3 bases: TGTGCCAGCAGCTTCGTCCCCGCGGGAGAGACCCAGTACTTC. Protein sequence: CASSFVPAGETQYF.